Here is one T cell receptor beta chain with its context. Germline trimming cut 0 bases from V and 5 bases from J; bases unmatched to any gene: 5. The CDR3 is made up of 15 amino acids. CDR1 is SGHTA and CDR2 is FQGNSA in the germline V gene. At a deep level, the assay was run. Data came from immunoSEQ multiplex PCR; TCRdb stores just in-frame clones and leaves some out. The table lists some 900,000 clones, approximately 80% of them singletons. These data belong to a study of shared clonotypes between healthy human individuals. The receptor was isolated from a man between 18 and 29 years old in good health. Specimen: memory CD4+ T cells sorted from blood. Subset in this sample: CD45RA-negative fraction. This chain links TRBV7-2 with TRBJ2-5, with 8 bases lining up with TRBD1. Here the CDR3 reads CASSLAGQARETQYF. The DNA for the CDR3 is TGTGCCAGCAGCTTAGCGGGACAGGCCCGGGAGACCCAGTACTTC.